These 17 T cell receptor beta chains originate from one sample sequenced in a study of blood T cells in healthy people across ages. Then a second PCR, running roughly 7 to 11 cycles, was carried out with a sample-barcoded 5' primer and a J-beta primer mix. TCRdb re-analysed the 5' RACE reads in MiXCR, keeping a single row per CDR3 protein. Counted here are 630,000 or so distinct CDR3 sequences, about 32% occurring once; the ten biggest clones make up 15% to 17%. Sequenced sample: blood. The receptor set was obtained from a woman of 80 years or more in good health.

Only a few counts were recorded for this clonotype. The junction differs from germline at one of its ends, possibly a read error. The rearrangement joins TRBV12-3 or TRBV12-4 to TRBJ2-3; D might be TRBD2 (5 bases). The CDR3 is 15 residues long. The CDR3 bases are TGTGCCACCTCTCTGAGAGCGGTGAGAACAGATGCGCAGTATTTT. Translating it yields CATSLRAVRTDAQYF.

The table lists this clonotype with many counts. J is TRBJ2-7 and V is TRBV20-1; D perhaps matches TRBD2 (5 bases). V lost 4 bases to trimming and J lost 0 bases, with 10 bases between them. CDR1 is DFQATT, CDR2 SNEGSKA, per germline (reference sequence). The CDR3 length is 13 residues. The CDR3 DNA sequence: TGCAGTGCTACCTCCGGGGTCTCCTACGAGCAGTACTTC. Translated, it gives CSATSGVSYEQYF.

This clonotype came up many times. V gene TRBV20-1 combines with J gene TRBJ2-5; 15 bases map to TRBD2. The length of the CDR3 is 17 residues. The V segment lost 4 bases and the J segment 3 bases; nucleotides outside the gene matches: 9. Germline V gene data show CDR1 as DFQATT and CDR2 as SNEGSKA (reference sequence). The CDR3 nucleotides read TGCAGTGCTATAAGGACTAGCGGGGGGGCTTGGGAAGAGACCCAGTACTTC. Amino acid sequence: CSAIRTSGGAWEETQYF.

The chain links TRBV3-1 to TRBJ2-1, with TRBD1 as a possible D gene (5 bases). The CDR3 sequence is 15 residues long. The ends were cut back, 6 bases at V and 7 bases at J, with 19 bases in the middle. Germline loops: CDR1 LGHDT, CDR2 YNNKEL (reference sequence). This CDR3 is CASRHSGMSGNEQFF. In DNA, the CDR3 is TGTGCCAGCAGACACAGTGGGATGTCAGGGAATGAGCAGTTCTTC.

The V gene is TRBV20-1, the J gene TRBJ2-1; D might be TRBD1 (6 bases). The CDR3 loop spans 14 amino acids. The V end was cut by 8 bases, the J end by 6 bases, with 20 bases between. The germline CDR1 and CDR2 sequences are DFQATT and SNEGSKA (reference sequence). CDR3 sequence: CSSWGRGRGNEQFF. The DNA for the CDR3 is TGCAGTTCCTGGGGCAGGGGAAGAGGCAATGAGCAGTTCTTC.

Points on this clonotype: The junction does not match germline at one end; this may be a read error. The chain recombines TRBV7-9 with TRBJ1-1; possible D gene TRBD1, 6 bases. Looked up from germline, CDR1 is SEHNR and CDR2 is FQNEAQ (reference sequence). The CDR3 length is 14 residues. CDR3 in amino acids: CASSSQGPNSEAFF. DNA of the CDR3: TGTGCCAGCAGCTCACAGGGCCCGAACAGTGAAGCTTTCTTT. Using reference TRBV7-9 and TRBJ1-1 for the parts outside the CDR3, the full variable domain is DTGVSQNPRHKITKRGQNVTFRCDPISEHNRLYWYRQTLGQGPEFLTYFQNEAQLEKSRLLSDRFSAERPKGSFSTLEIQRTEQGDSAMYLCASSSQGPNSEAFFGQGTRLTVV.

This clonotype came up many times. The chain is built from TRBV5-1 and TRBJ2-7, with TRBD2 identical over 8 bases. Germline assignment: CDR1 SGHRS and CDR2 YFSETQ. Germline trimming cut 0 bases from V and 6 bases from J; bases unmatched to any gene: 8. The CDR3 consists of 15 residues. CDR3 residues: CASSLVTSGEGEQYF. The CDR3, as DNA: TGCGCCAGCAGCTTGGTCACTAGCGGTGAGGGCGAGCAGTACTTC.

CDR3 in DNA: TGTGCCAGCAGCCAGATGGGCCATAGCAATCAGCCCCAGCATTTT. This encodes CASSQMGHSNQPQHF. The chain couples TRBV6-2 or TRBV6-3 to TRBJ1-5; unclear D gene. The germline V gene encodes CDR1 MNHEY and CDR2 SVGEGT. The CDR3 contains 15 residues. Between the trimmed V and J ends, which lost 6 bases and 0 bases, there was a span of 12 bases.

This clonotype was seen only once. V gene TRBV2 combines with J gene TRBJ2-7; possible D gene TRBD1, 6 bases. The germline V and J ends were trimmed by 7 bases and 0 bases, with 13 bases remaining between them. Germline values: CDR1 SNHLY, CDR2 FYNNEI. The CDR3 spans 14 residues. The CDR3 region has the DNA TGTGCCAGCACCTACAGGGTTAGCTCCTACGAGCAGTACTTC. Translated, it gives CASTYRVSSYEQYF.

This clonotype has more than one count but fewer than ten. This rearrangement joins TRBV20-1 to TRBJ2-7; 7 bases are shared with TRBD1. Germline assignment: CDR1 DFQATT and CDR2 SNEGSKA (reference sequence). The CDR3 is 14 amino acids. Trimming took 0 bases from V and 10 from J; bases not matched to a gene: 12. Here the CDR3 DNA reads TGCAGTGCTAGAGATCCGGCAGGGACAGAGGCCCAGTACTTC. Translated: CSARDPAGTEAQYF.

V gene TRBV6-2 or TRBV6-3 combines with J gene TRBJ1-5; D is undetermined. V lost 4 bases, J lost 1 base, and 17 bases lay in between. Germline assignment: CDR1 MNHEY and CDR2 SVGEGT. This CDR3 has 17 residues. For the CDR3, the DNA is TGTGCCAGCAGTTTCGCTGGCCACCTAGGGAGCAATCAGCCCCAGCATTTT. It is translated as CASSFAGHLGSNQPQHF.

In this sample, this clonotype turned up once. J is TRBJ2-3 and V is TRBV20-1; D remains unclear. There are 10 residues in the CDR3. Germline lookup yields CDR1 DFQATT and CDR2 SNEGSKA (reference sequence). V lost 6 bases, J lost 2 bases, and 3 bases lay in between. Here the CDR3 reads CSAHTDTQYF. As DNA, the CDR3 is TGCAGTGCCCACACAGATACGCAGTATTTT.

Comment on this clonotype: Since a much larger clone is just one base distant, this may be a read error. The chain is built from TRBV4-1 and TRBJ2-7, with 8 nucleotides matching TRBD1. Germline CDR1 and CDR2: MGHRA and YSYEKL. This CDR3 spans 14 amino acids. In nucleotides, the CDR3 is TGCGCCGGCAGCCGACCGGGACAGGCCCACGAGCAGTACTTC. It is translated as CAGSRPGQAHEQYF.

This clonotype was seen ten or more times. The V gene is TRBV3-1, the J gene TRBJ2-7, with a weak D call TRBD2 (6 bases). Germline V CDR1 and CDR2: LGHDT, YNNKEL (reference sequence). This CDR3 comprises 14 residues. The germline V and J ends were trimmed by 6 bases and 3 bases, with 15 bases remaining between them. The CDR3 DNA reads TGTGCCAGCAGTCAGGGACTTCGGGTCTACGAGCAGTACTTC. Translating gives CASSQGLRVYEQYF.

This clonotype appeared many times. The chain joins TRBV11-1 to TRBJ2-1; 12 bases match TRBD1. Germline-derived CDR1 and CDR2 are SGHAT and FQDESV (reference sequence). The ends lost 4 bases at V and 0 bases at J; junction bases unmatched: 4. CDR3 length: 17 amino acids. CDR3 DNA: TGTGCCAGCAGCTCCGGGACAGGGGGCAGCTCCTACAATGAGCAGTTCTTC. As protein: CASSSGTGGSSYNEQFF.

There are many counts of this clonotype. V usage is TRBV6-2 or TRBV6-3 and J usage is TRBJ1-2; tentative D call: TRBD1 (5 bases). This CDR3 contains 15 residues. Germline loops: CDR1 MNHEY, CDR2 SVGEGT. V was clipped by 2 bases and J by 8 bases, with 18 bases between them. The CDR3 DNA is TGTGCCAGCAGTTACCAGCCCAGGGCGATGCGGGGCTACACCTTC. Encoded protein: CASSYQPRAMRGYTF.

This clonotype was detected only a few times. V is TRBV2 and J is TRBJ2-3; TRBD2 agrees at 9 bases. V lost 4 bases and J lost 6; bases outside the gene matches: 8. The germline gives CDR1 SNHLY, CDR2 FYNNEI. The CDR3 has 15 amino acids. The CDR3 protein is CASSGGGGGQDTQYF. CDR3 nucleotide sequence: TGTGCCAGCAGTGGCGGCGGGGGGGGCCAGGATACGCAGTATTTT.